Included here is one T cell receptor (beta chain) sequence, with context. Its target is unknown. The data were obtained in a study of T cells in tumors after PD-1 blockade. As for the study in general: Some patients also took daily vismodegib 150 mg during anti-PD-1 treatment. General study findings and limits: Roughly 40% of tumor TCR clonotypes were also found in blood.

Data came from immunoSEQ multiplex PCR; TCRdb stores just in-frame clones and leaves some out. The table lists approximately 48,000 clones, 81% of them singletons. This specimen was PBMCs, taken before anti-PD-1 treatment. The sequence derives from a human donor with basal cell carcinoma.

The CDR3 DNA reads TGCGCCAGCAGCTTTGGAGGAGATAATGAAAAACTGTTTTTT. Protein: CASSFGGDNEKLFF. V and J are TRBV5-1 and TRBJ1-4, with D unclear. Germline V gives CDR1 SGHRS, CDR2 YFSETQ. V was trimmed by 2 bases and J by 4 bases, leaving 9 bases between them. CDR3 length: 14 amino acids. Full variable domain (rest looked up from reference TRBV5-1 and TRBJ1-4): KAGVTQTPRYLIKTRGQQVTLSCSPISGHRSVSWYQQTPGQGLQFLFEYFSETQRNKGNFPGRFSGRQFSNSRSEMNVSTLELGDSALYLCASSFGGDNEKLFFGSGTQLSVL.